Listed here are 5 T cell receptor beta chains from one sample, sequenced in a study of glioma-infiltrating T cells. The iRepertoire nested amplicon-rescue multiplex PCR amplified TCR alpha and beta CDR3s from RNA. TCRdb used MiXCR to reprocess the multiplex PCR reads, holding one entry per CDR3 protein. The sample yields under 200,000 distinct CDR3 sequences, around 30% seen once. The sequencing input was glioma tissue, nonneoplastic brain tissue, or PBMCs (not recorded which). The receptors stem from a human donor with low-grade glioma or glioblastoma, undergoing nonglioma brain surgery, or in good health (not recorded which).

In its sample, this clonotype was seen many times. This chain joins TRBV6-2 or TRBV6-3 and TRBJ2-6; D is perhaps TRBD1 or TRBD2 (5 bases each). This CDR3 contains 15 residues. Germline assignment: CDR1 MNHEY and CDR2 SVGEGT. Deletions cut 2 bases from V and 1 base from J, with 6 bases between. Written as DNA, the CDR3 is TGTGCCAGCAGTTACGGGGGTTCTGGGGCCAACGTCCTGACTTTC. It codes for CASSYGGSGANVLTF.

The sample holds many counts of this clonotype. This chain uses TRBV28 with TRBJ2-7; 14 nucleotides match TRBD2. With 4 bases clipped from V and 3 bases from J, the junction kept 11 bases outside the gene matches. The CDR3 length is 18 residues. From germline, CDR1 is MDHEN and CDR2 SYDVKM. CDR3 sequence: CASSWTSGRSVLLYEQYF. The CDR3 nucleotides read TGTGCCAGCAGTTGGACTAGCGGGAGGTCCGTTCTCCTCTACGAGCAGTACTTC.

This clonotype was observed many times. This chain links TRBV6-2 or TRBV6-3 with TRBJ2-1, with a tentative D call TRBD2 (6 bases). The V end was cut by 5 bases, the J end by 10 bases, with 18 bases between. In germline, CDR1 is MNHEY, CDR2 SVGEGT. CDR3 size: 14 residues. The CDR3 reads CASSTRRLGVEQFF. The CDR3 coding sequence is TGTGCCAGCAGTACCCGCCGACTAGGGGTGGAGCAGTTCTTC.

As for this clonotype: A single base separates this from a much larger clone, so it may be a read error. The V gene is TRBV7-9, the J gene TRBJ2-7; D remains ambiguous. The germline V gene has CDR1 SEHNR and CDR2 FQNEAQ (reference sequence). This CDR3 has 10 amino acids. The CDR3 loop is CSSSAYEQYF. The CDR3 region has the DNA TGTTCCAGCAGCGCGTACGAGCAGTACTTC.

The CDR3 DNA follows: TGTGCCAGCACCCAGGGTACTTCAGATTCACCCCTCCACTTT. Translation gives CASTQGTSDSPLHF. J is TRBJ1-6 and V is TRBV12-3 or TRBV12-4; D possibly corresponds to TRBD1 (5 bases). Trimming left V 7 bases short and J 8 bases short, with 15 bases between. CDR3 size: 14 residues.